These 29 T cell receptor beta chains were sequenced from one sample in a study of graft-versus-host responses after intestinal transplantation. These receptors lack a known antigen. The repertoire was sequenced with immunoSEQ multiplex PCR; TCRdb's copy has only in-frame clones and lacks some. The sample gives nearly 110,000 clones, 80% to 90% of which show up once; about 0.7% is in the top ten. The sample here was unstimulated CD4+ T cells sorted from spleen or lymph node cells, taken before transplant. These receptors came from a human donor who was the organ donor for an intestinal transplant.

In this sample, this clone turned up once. Here the CDR3 DNA reads TGCGCCAGCAGCTTGGCAGGGACTAGCGGCTACAATGAGCAGTTCTTC. Translation gives CASSLAGTSGYNEQFF. The chain uses TRBV5-1 and TRBJ2-1, with 11 nucleotides matching TRBD2. The CDR3 runs 16 residues. V dropped 0 bases and J dropped 3; count of bases not matched to a gene: 2. Germline CDR1 and CDR2: SGHRS and YFSETQ.

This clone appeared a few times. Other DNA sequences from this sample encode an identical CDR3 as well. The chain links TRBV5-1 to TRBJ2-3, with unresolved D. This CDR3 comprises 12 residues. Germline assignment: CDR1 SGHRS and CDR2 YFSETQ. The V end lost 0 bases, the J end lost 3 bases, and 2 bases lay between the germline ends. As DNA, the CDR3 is TGCGCCAGCAGCTTGGATACAGATACGCAGTATTTT. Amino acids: CASSLDTDTQYF.

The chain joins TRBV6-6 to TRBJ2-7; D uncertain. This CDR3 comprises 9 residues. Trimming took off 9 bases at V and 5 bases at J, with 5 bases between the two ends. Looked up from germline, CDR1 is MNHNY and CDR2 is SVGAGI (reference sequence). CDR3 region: CARADEQYF. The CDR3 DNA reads TGTGCCAGGGCGGACGAGCAGTACTTC.

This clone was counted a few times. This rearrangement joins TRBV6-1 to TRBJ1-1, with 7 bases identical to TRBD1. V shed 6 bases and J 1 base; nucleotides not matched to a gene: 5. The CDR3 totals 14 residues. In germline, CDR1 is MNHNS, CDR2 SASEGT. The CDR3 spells CASRTGTANTEAFF. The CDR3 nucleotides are TGTGCCAGCAGGACAGGGACAGCGAACACTGAAGCTTTCTTT.

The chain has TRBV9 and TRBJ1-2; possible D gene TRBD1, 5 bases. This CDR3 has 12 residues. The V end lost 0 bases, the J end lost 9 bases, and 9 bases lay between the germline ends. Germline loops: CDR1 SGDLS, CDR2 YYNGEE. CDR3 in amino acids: CASSVGAGRYTF. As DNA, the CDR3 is TGTGCCAGCAGCGTAGGGGCAGGGCGCTACACCTTC.

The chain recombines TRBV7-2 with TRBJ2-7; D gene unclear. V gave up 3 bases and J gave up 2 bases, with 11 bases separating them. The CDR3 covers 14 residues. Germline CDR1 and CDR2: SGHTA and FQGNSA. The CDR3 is CASSFGPGTYEQYF. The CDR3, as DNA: TGTGCCAGCAGCTTCGGACCTGGGACCTACGAGCAGTACTTC.

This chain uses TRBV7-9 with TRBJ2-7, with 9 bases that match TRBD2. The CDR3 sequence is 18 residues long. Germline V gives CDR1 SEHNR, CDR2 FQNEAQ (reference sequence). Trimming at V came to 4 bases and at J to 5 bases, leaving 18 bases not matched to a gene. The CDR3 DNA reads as TGTGCCAGCAGCTGGCCGGGACTAGCAGTGGGGCTTATCCACGAGCAGTACTTC. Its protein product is CASSWPGLAVGLIHEQYF.

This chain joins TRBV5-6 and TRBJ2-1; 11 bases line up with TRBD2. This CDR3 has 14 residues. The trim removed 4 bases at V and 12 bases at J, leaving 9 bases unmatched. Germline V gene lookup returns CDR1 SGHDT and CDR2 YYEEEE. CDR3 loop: CASSLIAGGPGQFF. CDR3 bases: TGTGCCAGCAGCCTTATAGCGGGAGGGCCGGGGCAGTTCTTC.

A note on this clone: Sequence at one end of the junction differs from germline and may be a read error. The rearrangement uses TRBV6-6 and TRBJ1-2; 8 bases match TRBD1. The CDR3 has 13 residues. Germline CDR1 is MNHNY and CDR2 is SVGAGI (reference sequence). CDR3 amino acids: CASTYRGRNGYTF. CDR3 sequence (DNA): TGTGCCAGCACTTACAGGGGGAGGAATGGCTACACCTTC.

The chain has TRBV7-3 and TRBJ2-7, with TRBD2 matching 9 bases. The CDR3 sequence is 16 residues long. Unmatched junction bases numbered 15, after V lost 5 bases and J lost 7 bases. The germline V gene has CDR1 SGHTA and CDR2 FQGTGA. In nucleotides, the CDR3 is TGTGCCAGCAGCCCCCTAGCGGGACGCTACGTAGGAGAGCAGTACTTC. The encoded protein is CASSPLAGRYVGEQYF.

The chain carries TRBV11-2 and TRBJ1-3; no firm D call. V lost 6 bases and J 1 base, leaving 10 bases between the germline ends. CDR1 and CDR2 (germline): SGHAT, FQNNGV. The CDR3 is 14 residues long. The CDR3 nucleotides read TGTGCCAGCAGGCCCTCGGGGTCTGGAAACACCATATATTTT. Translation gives CASRPSGSGNTIYF.

CDR3 residues: CASRTGTGGNQPQHF. In nucleotides, the CDR3 is TGTGCCAGCAGGACCGGGACAGGGGGCAATCAGCCCCAGCATTTT. The chain joins TRBV28 to TRBJ1-5; TRBD1 matches 10 bases. The germline CDR1 and CDR2 sequences are MDHEN and SYDVKM. V lost 6 bases and J lost 2; bases outside the gene matches: 4. The length of the CDR3 is 15 residues.

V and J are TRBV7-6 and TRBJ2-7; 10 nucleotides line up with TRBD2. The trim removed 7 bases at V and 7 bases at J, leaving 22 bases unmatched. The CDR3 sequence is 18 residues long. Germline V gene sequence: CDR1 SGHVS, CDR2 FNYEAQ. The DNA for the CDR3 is TGTGCCAGCACCCTCAGCTTGGCCTTAGCGGGGGGCCCATGGGAGCAGTACTTC. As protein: CASTLSLALAGGPWEQYF. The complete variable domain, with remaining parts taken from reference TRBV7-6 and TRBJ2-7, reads GAGVSQSPRYKVTKRGQDVALRCDPISGHVSLYWYRQALGQGPEFLTYFNYEAQQDKSGLPNDRFSAERPEGSISTLTIQRTEQRDSAMYRCASTLSLALAGGPWEQYFGPGTRLTVT.

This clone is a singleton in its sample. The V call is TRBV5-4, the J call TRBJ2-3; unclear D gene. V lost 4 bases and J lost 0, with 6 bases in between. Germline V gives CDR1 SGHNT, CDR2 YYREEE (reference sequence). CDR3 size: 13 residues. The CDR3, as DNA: TGTGCCAGCAGCCCTATTAGCACAGATACGCAGTATTTT. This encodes CASSPISTDTQYF.

The CDR3 loop reads CASSPQWGEAEQFF. As DNA, the CDR3 is TGTGCCAGCAGCCCCCAGTGGGGGGAAGCTGAGCAGTTCTTC. The chain carries TRBV7-3 and TRBJ2-1; possible D gene TRBD2, 6 bases. There are 14 residues in the CDR3. The germline CDR1 and CDR2 sequences are SGHTA and FQGTGA. The ends were cut back, 5 bases at V and 9 bases at J, with 17 bases in the middle.

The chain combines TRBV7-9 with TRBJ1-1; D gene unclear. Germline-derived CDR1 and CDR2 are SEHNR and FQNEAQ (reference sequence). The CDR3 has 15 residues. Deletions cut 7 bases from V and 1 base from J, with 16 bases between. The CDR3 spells CASTTTPPANTEAFF. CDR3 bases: TGTGCCAGCACCACAACCCCCCCGGCGAACACTGAAGCTTTCTTT. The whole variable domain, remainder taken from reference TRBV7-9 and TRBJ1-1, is DTGVSQNPRHKITKRGQNVTFRCDPISEHNRLYWYRQTLGQGPEFLTYFQNEAQLEKSRLLSDRFSAERPKGSFSTLEIQRTEQGDSAMYLCASTTTPPANTEAFFGQGTRLTVV.

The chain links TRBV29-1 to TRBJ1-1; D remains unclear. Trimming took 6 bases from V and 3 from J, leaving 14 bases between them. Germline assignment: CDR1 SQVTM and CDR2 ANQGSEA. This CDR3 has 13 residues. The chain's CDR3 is CSVRRQRDTEAFF. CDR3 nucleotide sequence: TGCAGCGTCCGTAGGCAGCGGGACACTGAAGCTTTCTTT.

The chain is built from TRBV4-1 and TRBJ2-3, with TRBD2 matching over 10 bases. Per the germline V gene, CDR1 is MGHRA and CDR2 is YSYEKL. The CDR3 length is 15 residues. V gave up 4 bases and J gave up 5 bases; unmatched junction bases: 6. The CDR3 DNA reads TGCGCCAGCAGCCCTCTAGCGGGGGCAAAAGATACGCAGTATTTT. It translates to CASSPLAGAKDTQYF.

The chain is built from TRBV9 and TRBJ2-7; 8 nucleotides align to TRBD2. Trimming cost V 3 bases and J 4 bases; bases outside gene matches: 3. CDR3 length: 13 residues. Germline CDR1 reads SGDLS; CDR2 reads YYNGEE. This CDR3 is CASSGGGTYEQYF. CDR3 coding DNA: TGTGCCAGCAGCGGCGGGGGGACTTACGAGCAGTACTTC.

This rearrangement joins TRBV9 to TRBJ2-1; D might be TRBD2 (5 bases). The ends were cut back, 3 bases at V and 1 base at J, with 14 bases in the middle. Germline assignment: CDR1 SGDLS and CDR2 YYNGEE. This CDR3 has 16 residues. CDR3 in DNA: TGTGCCAGCAGCGCACGCGGGTTGGGGTCCTACAATGAGCAGTTCTTC. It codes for CASSARGLGSYNEQFF. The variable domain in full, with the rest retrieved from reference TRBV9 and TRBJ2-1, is DSGVTQTPKHLITATGQRVTLRCSPRSGDLSVYWYQQSLDQGLQFLIQYYNGEERAKGNILERFSAQQFPDLHSELNLSSLELGDSALYFCASSARGLGSYNEQFFGPGTRLTVL.

CDR3 in amino acids: CASSPLQGANTEAFF. CDR3 DNA sequence: TGTGCCAGCTCACCTCTTCAGGGGGCCAACACTGAAGCTTTCTTT. The rearrangement uses TRBV18 and TRBJ1-1, with 8 bases aligning to TRBD1. The CDR3 covers 15 residues. CDR1 and CDR2 (germline): KGHSH, LQKENI. V was clipped by 3 bases and J by 2 bases; unmatched bases: 5.

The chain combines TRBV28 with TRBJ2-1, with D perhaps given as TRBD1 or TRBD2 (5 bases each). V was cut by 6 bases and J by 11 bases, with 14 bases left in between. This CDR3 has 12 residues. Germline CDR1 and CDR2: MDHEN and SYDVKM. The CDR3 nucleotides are TGTGCCAGCAGCCAAGGGACGAGGCAGCAGTTCTTC. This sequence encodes CASSQGTRQQFF.

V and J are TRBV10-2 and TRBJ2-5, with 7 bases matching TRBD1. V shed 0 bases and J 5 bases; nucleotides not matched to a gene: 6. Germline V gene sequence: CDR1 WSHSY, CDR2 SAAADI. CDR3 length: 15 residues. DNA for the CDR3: TGCGCCAGCAGTGAGTCGAGCAGAGGGGGCGAGACCCAGTACTTC. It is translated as CASSESSRGGETQYF.

CDR3 bases: TGTGCCAGCAGCTTAGCCTTAGCGGGGGGCAGGTACGAGCAGTACTTC. Translation gives CASSLALAGGRYEQYF. The chain has TRBV7-9 and TRBJ2-5; 10 positions agree with TRBD2. The J call could be wrong; TRBJ2-7 is a better fit for the DNA end. The germline CDR1 and CDR2 sequences are SEHNR and FQNEAQ (reference sequence). This CDR3 has 16 amino acids.

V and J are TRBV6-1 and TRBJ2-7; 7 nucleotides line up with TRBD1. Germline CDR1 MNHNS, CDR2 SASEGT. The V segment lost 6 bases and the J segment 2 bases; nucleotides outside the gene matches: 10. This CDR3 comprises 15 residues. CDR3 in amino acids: CASRLKGASTYEQYF. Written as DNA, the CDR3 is TGTGCCAGCAGACTAAAGGGGGCATCAACCTACGAGCAGTACTTC.

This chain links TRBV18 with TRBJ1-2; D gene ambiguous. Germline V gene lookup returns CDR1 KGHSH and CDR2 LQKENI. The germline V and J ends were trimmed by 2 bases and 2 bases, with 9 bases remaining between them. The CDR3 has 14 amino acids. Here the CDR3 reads CASSPELGNYGYTF. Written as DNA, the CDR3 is TGTGCCAGCTCACCAGAATTGGGGAACTATGGCTACACCTTC.

Written as DNA, the CDR3 is TGTGCCAGCAGCTTAAGCCGTACGTACCGAGCAGATACGCAGTATTTT. Its translation is CASSLSRTYRADTQYF. V gene TRBV11-2 combines with J gene TRBJ2-3; D ambiguous. Germline loops: CDR1 SGHAT, CDR2 FQNNGV. Trimming shortened V by 2 bases and J by 4 bases, and 16 bases separated the two germline ends. The CDR3 sequence is 16 residues long.

In nucleotides, the CDR3 is TGTGCCAGCACCCTCGGAATAGCTCTAAGAGAGACCCAGTACTTC. The encoded protein is CASTLGIALRETQYF. The V call is TRBV5-6, the J call TRBJ2-5; D remains ambiguous. The CDR3 consists of 15 residues. Germline loops: CDR1 SGHDT, CDR2 YYEEEE. Trimming removed 6 bases at V and 4 bases at J, with 19 bases between.

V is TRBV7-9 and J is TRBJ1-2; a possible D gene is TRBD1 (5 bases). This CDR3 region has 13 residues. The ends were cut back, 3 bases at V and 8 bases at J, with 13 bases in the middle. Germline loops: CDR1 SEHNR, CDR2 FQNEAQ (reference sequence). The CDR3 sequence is CASSLGTLLGYTF. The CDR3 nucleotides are TGTGCCAGCAGCTTGGGGACCCTTTTGGGCTACACCTTC.